These 15 T cell receptor beta chains came from one sample sequenced in a study of identical twins. MiXCR, applied by TCRdb to the 5' RACE reads, yields one record per CDR3 protein. The table includes 200,000 to 300,000 distinct CDR3 sequences, more than 9% detected once. The specimen was memory T cells sorted from blood. These receptors came from a man aged 45-65 years in good health.

This clonotype was counted between two and nine times. The chain uses TRBV4-3 and TRBJ2-5, with 9 bases aligning to TRBD2. This CDR3 spans 16 amino acids. V shed 0 bases and J 0 bases; nucleotides not matched to a gene: 2. The germline V gene encodes CDR1 LGHNA and CDR2 YSLEER. This CDR3 reads CASSQDSGSYQETQYF. The CDR3 DNA follows: TGCGCCAGCAGCCAAGATAGCGGGAGCTACCAAGAGACCCAGTACTTC.

This clonotype was found a few times. The rearrangement links TRBV6-2 or TRBV6-3 to TRBJ2-2, with TRBD1 as a possible D gene (6 bases). The CDR3 spans 17 residues. CDR1 MNHEY and CDR2 SVGEGT come from the germline V gene. V was shortened by 1 base and J by 9 bases, with 21 bases between the two germline ends. The CDR3 spells CASSYLIRDIYRRELFF. The CDR3 bases are TGTGCCAGCAGTTACTTAATCCGGGACATCTACCGGCGGGAGCTGTTTTTT.

This clonotype came up many times. J is TRBJ2-3 and V is TRBV5-1; the match to TRBD2 covers 8 bases. The ends lost 1 base at V and 4 bases at J; junction bases unmatched: 2. From germline, CDR1 is SGHRS and CDR2 YFSETQ. The CDR3 contains 14 residues. This chain's CDR3 is CASSLWRGADTQYF. DNA of the CDR3: TGCGCCAGCAGCTTGTGGCGGGGGGCAGATACGCAGTATTTT.

In this sample, this clonotype turned up many times. This sequence joins TRBV6-1 and TRBJ2-1, with 10 nucleotides matching TRBD2. Germline CDR1 reads MNHNS; CDR2 reads SASEGT. The CDR3 runs to 16 residues. V dropped 6 bases and J dropped 7; count of bases not matched to a gene: 12. The CDR3 loop reads CASSAQLAGNGNEQFF. The CDR3 DNA sequence: TGTGCCAGCAGCGCGCAACTAGCGGGGAATGGGAATGAGCAGTTCTTC.

The sample holds many counts of this clonotype. The rearrangement joins TRBV14 to TRBJ2-3, with D hard to call. Germline V CDR1 and CDR2: SGHDN, FVKESK. The V and J ends lost 2 bases and 4 bases respectively, with 16 bases between them. CDR3 length: 16 residues. CDR3 in DNA: TGTGCCAGCAGCCAACCTCGGACGAGAATCCCAGATACGCAGTATTTT. Translation gives CASSQPRTRIPDTQYF. The full variable domain, rest sourced from reference TRBV14 and TRBJ2-3, is EAGVTQFPSHSVIEKGQTVTLRCDPISGHDNLYWYRRVMGKEIKFLLHFVKESKQDESGMPNNRFLAERTGGTYSTLKVQPAELEDSGVYFCASSQPRTRIPDTQYFGPGTRLTVL.

The rearrangement links TRBV18 to TRBJ2-2; D is uncertain. V lost 6 bases and J lost 7, with 9 bases in between. The CDR3 length is 12 residues. The germline V gene has CDR1 KGHSH and CDR2 LQKENI. The DNA for the CDR3 is TGTGCCAGCTCCCAATCGGTCGGGGAGCTGTTTTTT. Translating it yields CASSQSVGELFF.

This clonotype was detected a few times. The rearrangement uses TRBV5-5 and TRBJ1-6; D may be TRBD1 (5 bases). This CDR3 spans 15 amino acids. Between the trimmed V and J ends, which lost 0 bases and 5 bases, there was a span of 9 bases. The germline V gene has CDR1 SGHKS and CDR2 YYEKEE (reference sequence). Here the CDR3 DNA reads TGTGCCAGCAGCTTGGGACAGAACCATAATTCACCCCTCCACTTT. This sequence encodes CASSLGQNHNSPLHF. The full variable domain, in which reference TRBV5-5 and TRBJ1-6 provide the parts outside the CDR3, is DAGVTQSPTHLIKTRGQQVTLRCSPISGHKSVSWYQQVLGQGPQFIFQYYEKEERGRGNFPDRFSARQFPNYSSELNVNALLLGDSALYLCASSLGQNHNSPLHFGNGTRLTVT.

V gene TRBV7-2 combines with J gene TRBJ2-5, with 13 bases fitting TRBD2. This CDR3 is 15 amino acids long. V shed 4 bases, J shed 6 bases, and the junction held 5 bases outside the gene matches. Germline-derived CDR1 and CDR2 are SGHTA and FQGNSA. CDR3 nucleotide sequence: TGTGCCAGCAGCTCAAGACTAGCGGGGGGACAGACCCAGTACTTC. Residues: CASSSRLAGGQTQYF.

Concerning this clonotype itself: The junction departs from germline at one end; a sequencing error may be responsible. The chain is built from TRBV7-7 and TRBJ2-3; D is unclear. The CDR3 has 15 residues. Germline CDR1 SSHAT, CDR2 FNYEAQ (reference sequence). DNA for the CDR3: TGTGCTAGCAGCAAAACACCCGGTAGCACAGATACGCAGTATTTT. It yields the protein CASSKTPGSTDTQYF.

Details on this clonotype: A much larger clonotype is one base distant, so this may be a read error. The chain uses TRBV5-5 and TRBJ2-4; perhaps D is TRBD1 or TRBD2 (5 bases each). CDR1 SGHKS and CDR2 YYEKEE come from the germline V gene (reference sequence). The CDR3 covers 14 residues. This CDR3 is CASSLWGIGNFQYF. DNA of the CDR3: TGTGCCAGCAGCTTGTGGGGGATCGGAAACTTTCAGTACTTC.

This clonotype was seen repeatedly, ten times or more. CDR3 in DNA: TGTGCCAGCAGCTCCCTAGCGGAAGGGAAGAATGAGCAGTTCTTC. Protein sequence: CASSSLAEGKNEQFF. This chain connects TRBV7-6 to TRBJ2-1; 7 nucleotides line up with TRBD2. Germline CDR1 SGHVS, CDR2 FNYEAQ. V lost 4 bases to trimming and J lost 7 bases; unmatched junction nucleotides: 10. CDR3 size: 15 residues.

This clonotype was seen ten or more times. This chain connects TRBV15 to TRBJ1-4; possibly TRBD1 for D (5 bases). The CDR3 runs 15 residues. Trimming left V 4 bases short and J 4 bases short, with 13 bases between. The germline V gene encodes CDR1 LNHNV and CDR2 YYDKDF (reference sequence). The CDR3 nucleotides are TGTGCCACCAGCAAGACAGCAAATAGTAATGAAAAACTGTTTTTT. Protein sequence: CATSKTANSNEKLFF.

This clonotype was observed many times. V usage is TRBV27 and J usage is TRBJ2-1, with D possibly TRBD2 on 5 matching bases. From germline, CDR1 is MNHEY and CDR2 SMNVEV (reference sequence). The V end was cut by 5 bases, the J end by 4 bases, with 12 bases between. The CDR3 runs to 14 residues. CDR3: CASSREGTYNEQFF. DNA of the CDR3: TGTGCCAGCAGTCGTGAGGGAACTTACAATGAGCAGTTCTTC.

This clonotype was found a few times. CDR3 in amino acids: CAISEAENTGELFF. DNA for the CDR3: TGTGCCATCAGTGAAGCGGAGAACACCGGGGAGCTGTTTTTT. The J gene is TRBJ2-2, the V gene TRBV10-3; D may be TRBD2 (5 bases). This CDR3 has 14 amino acids. V was shortened by 3 bases and J by 1 base, with 6 bases between the two germline ends. CDR1 is ENHRY and CDR2 is SYGVKD in the germline V gene.

At least ten counts were recorded for this clonotype. The chain couples TRBV6-1 to TRBJ2-5, with 8 bases identical to TRBD2. The CDR3 length is 14 residues. Germline trimming cut 8 bases from V and 1 base from J; bases unmatched to any gene: 6. Germline V gene data show CDR1 as MNHNS and CDR2 as SASEGT. CDR3 region: CASYSGAPQETQYF. The DNA for the CDR3 is TGTGCCAGCTATAGCGGGGCCCCCCAAGAGACCCAGTACTTC.